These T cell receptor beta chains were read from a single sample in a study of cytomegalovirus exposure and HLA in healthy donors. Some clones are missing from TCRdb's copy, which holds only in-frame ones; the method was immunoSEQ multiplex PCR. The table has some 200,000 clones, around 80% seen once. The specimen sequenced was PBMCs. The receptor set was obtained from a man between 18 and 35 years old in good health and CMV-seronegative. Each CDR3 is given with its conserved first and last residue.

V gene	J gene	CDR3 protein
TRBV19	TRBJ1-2	CASTTPGQGNYGYTF
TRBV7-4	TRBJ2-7	CASSFGTGGCTYEQYF
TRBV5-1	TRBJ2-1	CASSLAFGPPGDEQFF
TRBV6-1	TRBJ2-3	CASSEVVYRWRQYF
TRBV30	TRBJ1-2	CAWSVPGRHYGYTF
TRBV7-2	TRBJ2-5	CASSGGGGLGTQYF
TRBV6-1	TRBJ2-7	CASSDDFSYEQYF
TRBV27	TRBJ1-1	CASKQNTEAFF
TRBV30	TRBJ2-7	CAWSTRDSPYEQYF
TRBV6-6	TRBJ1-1	CASSYSVGQGNTEAFF
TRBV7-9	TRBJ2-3	CASRFAVQRTSTDTQYF
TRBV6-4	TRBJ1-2	CASSDSMRDYGYTF
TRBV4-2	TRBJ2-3	CASSPGTSGRRGADTQYF
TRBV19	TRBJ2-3	CASSIGGGRGLGDTQYF
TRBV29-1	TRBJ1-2	CSVATGTYGYTF
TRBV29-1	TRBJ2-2	CSVLQGSANTGELFF
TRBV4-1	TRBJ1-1	CASSQDHERLSEAFF
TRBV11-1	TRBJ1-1	CASSPRFGGVRNTEAFF
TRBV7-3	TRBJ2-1	CASSLSGASYNEQFF
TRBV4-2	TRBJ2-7	CASSQGGRANEQYF
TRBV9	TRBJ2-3	CASSASFMGTQYF
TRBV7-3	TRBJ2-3	CASSLSISGTDTQYF
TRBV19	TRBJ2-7	CASSIGTDYEQYF
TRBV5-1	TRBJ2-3	CASSLGGNTDTQYF
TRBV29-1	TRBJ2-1	CSVEDLSLAESYNEQFF
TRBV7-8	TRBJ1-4	CASGQGATNEKLFF
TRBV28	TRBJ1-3	CASSSGGGYSGNTIYF
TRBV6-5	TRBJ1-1	CASSYYRGRNTEAFF
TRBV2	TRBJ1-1	CASIRSWATEAFF
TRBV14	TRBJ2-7	CASSVQGYEQYF
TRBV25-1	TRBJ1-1	CASSVEVNTEAFF
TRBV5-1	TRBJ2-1	CASSPRGGDEQFF
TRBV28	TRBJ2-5	CASRGAGTGKKETQYF
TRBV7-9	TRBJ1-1	CASSLDLRGNTEAFF
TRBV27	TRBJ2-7	CASAIHPGQGYEQYF
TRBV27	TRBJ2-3	CASSISPAAARSADTQYF
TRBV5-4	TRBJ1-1	CASSPQGGGMATEAFF
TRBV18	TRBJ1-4	CASSPYPPGQIHPDEKLFF
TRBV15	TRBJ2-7	CATSRLAGVDEQYF
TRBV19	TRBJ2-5	CASSMGLQETQYF
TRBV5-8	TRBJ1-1	CASSTGSETSEAFF
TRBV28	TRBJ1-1	CASSPTGYTEAFF
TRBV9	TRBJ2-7	CASSVGPAAKYEQYF
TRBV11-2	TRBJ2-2	CASSPQGANTGELFF
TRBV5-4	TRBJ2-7	CASSFEGSYEQYF
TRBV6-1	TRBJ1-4	CASSELRGGNEKLFF
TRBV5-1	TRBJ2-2	CASSLELAEGGELFF